A single sample is the source of the 17 T cell receptor beta chains below, sequenced in a study of blood T cell repertoires in COVID-19. Clones were sequenced by immunoSEQ multiplex PCR, and TCRdb holds only the in-frame ones, with some missing. The repertoire holds 100,000 to 140,000 clones, with 89% as singletons. Sequencing was performed on peripheral blood. These TCRs come from a man aged 35 to 55 with active or convalescent COVID-19.

J is TRBJ2-7 and V is TRBV20-1, with no clear D. The CDR3 is 11 residues long. V shed 3 bases and J shed 6 bases, with 9 bases lying between them. The germline gives CDR1 DFQATT, CDR2 SNEGSKA (reference sequence). The CDR3, as DNA: TGCAGTGCTAGGGCCCCGATCGAGCAGTACTTC. It translates to CSARAPIEQYF.

CDR3 nucleotides: TGCGCCAGCAGCCAGGAGCCCATCAATGAGCAGTTCTTC. This gives the protein CASSQEPINEQFF. The rearrangement links TRBV4-3 to TRBJ2-1; D is unclear. The CDR3 sequence is 13 residues long. The germline CDR1 and CDR2 sequences are LGHNA and YSLEER. V was trimmed by 3 bases and J by 6 bases, leaving 9 bases between them.

This clone was recorded once. The CDR3 region is CASSGRRGETQYF. CDR3 bases: TGTGCCAGCAGCGGACGCCGGGGGGAGACCCAGTACTTC. The rearrangement links TRBV3-1 (or the pseudogene TRBV3-2) to TRBJ2-5, with D perhaps matching TRBD2 (6 bases). Germline lookup yields CDR1 LGHDT and CDR2 YNNKEL (reference sequence). The CDR3 is made up of 13 amino acids. Trimming shortened V by 5 bases and J by 5 bases, and 12 bases separated the two germline ends.

The rearrangement links TRBV7-2 to TRBJ2-2, with 12 bases that match TRBD2. V gave up 5 bases and J gave up 4 bases; unmatched junction bases: 8. The CDR3 length is 17 residues. In germline, CDR1 is SGHTA, CDR2 FQGNSA. In nucleotides, the CDR3 is TGTGCCAGCAGCCCGAGACTAGCGGGAGAGGTCACCGGGGAGCTGTTTTTT. Translating gives CASSPRLAGEVTGELFF.

The chain recombines TRBV7-9 with TRBJ1-1; possible D gene TRBD1, 5 bases. CDR1 is SEHNR and CDR2 is FQNEAQ in the germline V gene (reference sequence). CDR3 length: 15 amino acids. Trimming removed 2 bases at V and 5 bases at J, with 15 bases between. The CDR3 loop reads CASSLQGSGGTEAFF. The CDR3 coding sequence is TGTGCCAGCAGCTTACAGGGATCGGGTGGAACTGAAGCTTTCTTT.

The V and J genes are TRBV28 and TRBJ1-4; TRBD1 is a possible D gene (5 bases). The CDR3 covers 15 residues. The ends were cut back, 2 bases at V and 1 base at J, with 8 bases in the middle. CDR1 and CDR2 from the germline V gene are MDHEN and SYDVKM. The CDR3 DNA follows: TGTGCCAGCAGTTTAGGGGCAGGAACTAATGAAAAACTGTTTTTT. It codes for CASSLGAGTNEKLFF.

This chain connects TRBV6-5 to TRBJ2-3, with D perhaps matching TRBD1 (5 bases). Germline V gene lookup returns CDR1 MNHEY and CDR2 SVGAGI. The CDR3 loop spans 12 amino acids. Trimming stripped 6 bases from V and 4 bases from J, with 8 bases between. DNA for the CDR3: TGTGCCAGCAGAAGGGGCCCAGATACGCAGTATTTT. Translated, it gives CASRRGPDTQYF.

This clone was detected only a few times. The J gene is TRBJ2-7, the V gene TRBV6-6; no reliable D call. The CDR3 sequence is 14 residues long. Trimming removed 0 bases from V and 5 bases from J, with 11 bases in between. CDR1 and CDR2 (germline): MNHNY, SVGAGI (reference sequence). The CDR3 loop is CASSYSQAKNEQYF. CDR3 coding DNA: TGTGCCAGCAGTTACTCCCAAGCGAAGAACGAGCAGTACTTC.

CDR3 loop: CASMRASPLHF. CDR3 DNA sequence: TGTGCCAGCATGCGGGCTTCACCCCTCCACTTT. This chain links TRBV2 with TRBJ1-6, with D uncertain. V shed 7 bases and J shed 9 bases, with 7 bases lying between them. This CDR3 spans 11 amino acids. Germline V gene data show CDR1 as SNHLY and CDR2 as FYNNEI. Full variable domain (outside the CDR3, taken from reference TRBV2 and TRBJ1-6): EPEVTQTPSHQVTQMGQEVILRCVPISNHLYFYWYRQILGQKVEFLVSFYNNEISEKSEIFDDQFSVERPDGSNFTLKIRSTKLEDSAMYFCASMRASPLHFGNGTRLTVT.

V and J are TRBV29-1 and TRBJ2-1; 10 nucleotides agree with TRBD2. The germline CDR1 and CDR2 sequences are SQVTM and ANQGSEA. The V gene end was trimmed by 7 bases and the J gene end by 10 bases; junction bases not matched to a gene: 19. The CDR3 consists of 16 residues. The CDR3 DNA follows: TGCAGCGCCTTTCCTACAGCGGGAGGGCCCTCGAGGGAGCAGTTCTTC. It is translated as CSAFPTAGGPSREQFF.

CDR3 nucleotide sequence: TGTGCCAGTAGATTCTTGAACACTGAAGCTTTCTTT. It encodes CASRFLNTEAFF. J is TRBJ1-1 and V is TRBV19; unclear D gene. The germline V and J ends were trimmed by 6 bases and 0 bases, with 5 bases remaining between them. Germline CDR1 is LNHDA and CDR2 is SQIVND (reference sequence). The CDR3 totals 12 residues.

This clone appeared once. CDR3 nucleotide sequence: TGTGCCAGCAGTTACTCGGGGGGAAAATCCTACAATGAGCAGTTCTTC. The encoded protein is CASSYSGGKSYNEQFF. The chain uses TRBV6-5 and TRBJ2-1, with D perhaps matching TRBD2 (6 bases). The germline CDR1 and CDR2 sequences are MNHEY and SVGAGI. Between the trimmed V and J ends, which lost 0 bases and 1 base, there was a span of 10 bases. The CDR3 consists of 16 residues.

V is TRBV7-3 and J is TRBJ1-1; possibly TRBD1 for D (5 bases). Germline V gene sequence: CDR1 SGHTA, CDR2 FQGTGA. The CDR3 has 11 residues. The ends were cut back, 5 bases at V and 4 bases at J, with 5 bases in the middle. CDR3 DNA sequence: TGTGCCAGCAGCCAGGGCACTGAAGCTTTCTTT. Amino acid sequence: CASSQGTEAFF.

This sequence joins TRBV4-3 and TRBJ2-1, with 11 bases fitting TRBD2. The germline CDR1 and CDR2 sequences are LGHNA and YSLEER. V dropped 0 bases and J dropped 6; count of bases not matched to a gene: 4. The CDR3 length is 16 residues. CDR3 nucleotide sequence: TGCGCCAGCAGCCAAGATCTAGCGGGAGGCTCCAATGAGCAGTTCTTC. Translating gives CASSQDLAGGSNEQFF.

The sample holds one count of this clone. The CDR3, as DNA: TGCGCCAGCAGCTTGGACGGGGGAGGAAACACCATATATTTT. Amino acid sequence: CASSLDGGGNTIYF. The V gene is TRBV5-1, the J gene TRBJ1-3; perhaps TRBD1 as D (5 bases). V was pared by 0 bases and J by 4 bases, with 8 bases between. Germline V CDR1 and CDR2: SGHRS, YFSETQ. There are 14 residues in the CDR3.

This chain joins TRBV2 and TRBJ1-2; a possible D gene is TRBD1 (5 bases). Germline CDR1 and CDR2: SNHLY and FYNNEI. V dropped 4 bases and J dropped 5 bases, with 14 bases sitting between them. The CDR3 totals 14 residues. The CDR3 region has the DNA TGTGCCAGCAGTGTCGGGCAGGGAAAGTATGGCTACACCTTC. It is translated as CASSVGQGKYGYTF.

The chain combines TRBV11-2 with TRBJ2-7; 11 bases agree with TRBD1. The J segment lost 0 bases and the V segment lost 0 bases, leaving 13 bases of the junction unmatched. The CDR3 contains 20 residues. Per the germline V gene, CDR1 is SGHAT and CDR2 is FQNNGV. CDR3 region: CASSLDFDGQGAKNSYEQYF. CDR3 coding DNA: TGTGCCAGCAGCTTAGATTTTGATGGACAGGGGGCCAAAAACTCCTACGAGCAGTACTTC.